The source of this T cell receptor beta chain is a study of T cell clonality in common variable immunodeficiency. There are many counts of this clone. Its antigen is currently unknown. The missing CDR3 end, 3 residues past where the read stops, is filled in from the germline J gene. Study-level points and caveats: CVID subjects shared fewer TCRbeta clones than healthy controls did.

This CDR3 comprises 11 residues. V lost 4 bases to trimming and J lost 6 bases, with 5 bases between them. Germline CDR1 is MNHNS and CDR2 is SASEGT. Only in-frame clones appear in the TCRdb table, and some are missing; sequencing was by immunoSEQ multiplex PCR. The sample was found to contain approximately 52,000 clones, and every one recurs. The source is a person aged 18 to 70 in good health. The material sequenced was peripheral blood mononuclear cells. The rearrangement joins TRBV6-1 to TRBJ2-3; D is unclear. CDR3 DNA (partial): TGTGCCAGCAGTGCTCGGGATACG. As protein: CASSARDT. The whole CDR3 sequence is CASSARDTQYF.